Following are 22 T cell receptor beta chains from one sample sequenced in a study of cytomegalovirus exposure and HLA in healthy donors. The primer mix had 60 Vbeta and 13 Jbeta primers. Sequencing was performed with immunoSEQ multiplex PCR; in TCRdb, only in-frame clones are kept and a portion is missing. Of 200,000 to 250,000 clones in the sample, 75% to 80% were seen once. Material for sequencing was PBMCs. These receptors were collected from a man younger than 30 in good health and CMV-seronegative.

This sequence joins TRBV18 and TRBJ2-1; 8 bases map to TRBD1. Germline V gene lookup returns CDR1 KGHSH and CDR2 LQKENI. The CDR3 sequence is 16 residues long. The V segment lost 1 base and the J segment 6 bases; nucleotides outside the gene matches: 8. CDR3 sequence reads: CASSPRTTGAGNEQFF. The CDR3, as DNA: TGTGCCAGCTCACCACGTACGACAGGGGCTGGCAATGAGCAGTTCTTC.

The chain carries TRBV7-3 and TRBJ2-1; tentative D call: TRBD2 (7 bases). The CDR3 is 17 amino acids. Germline V CDR1 and CDR2: SGHTA, FQGTGA. Trimming cost V 5 bases and J 5 bases, with 22 bases left between them. The CDR3 region is CASSPRTGGQIDNEQFF. DNA for the CDR3: TGTGCCAGCAGCCCAAGGACCGGGGGGCAGATAGACAATGAGCAGTTCTTC.

CDR3 sequence reads: CASSPRTGWEIRANVLTF. CDR3 DNA: TGTGCCAGTAGCCCAAGGACAGGTTGGGAAATAAGGGCCAACGTCCTGACTTTC. The chain uses TRBV19 and TRBJ2-6; TRBD1 matches 7 bases. CDR3 length: 18 amino acids. Germline trimming cut 6 bases from V and 5 bases from J; bases unmatched to any gene: 16. Looked up from germline, CDR1 is LNHDA and CDR2 is SQIVND (reference sequence). The full variable domain, completed using reference TRBV19 and TRBJ2-6, is DGGITQSPKYLFRKEGQNVTLSCEQNLNHDAMYWYRQDPGQGLRLIYYSQIVNDFQKGDIAEGYSVSREKKESFPLTVTSAQKNPTAFYLCASSPRTGWEIRANVLTFGAGSRLTVL.

The J gene is TRBJ2-7, the V gene TRBV7-2; D gene uncertain. V lost 0 bases to trimming and J lost 9 bases, with 9 bases between them. Germline V lookup: CDR1 SGHTA, CDR2 FQGNSA. The CDR3 totals 12 residues. In nucleotides, the CDR3 is TGTGCCAGCAGCTTAGCGCGTGGCGGGCAGTACTTC. Translating gives CASSLARGGQYF.

The chain combines TRBV11-2 with TRBJ2-7; D gene uncertain. The germline gives CDR1 SGHAT, CDR2 FQNNGV. This CDR3 contains 18 residues. The germline V and J ends were trimmed by 2 bases and 3 bases, with 23 bases remaining between them. This CDR3 reads CASSLKTKEERPFYEQYF. In DNA form, the CDR3 reads TGTGCCAGCAGCTTAAAAACGAAAGAGGAGAGACCATTCTACGAGCAGTACTTC.

This chain uses TRBV19 with TRBJ2-5; the match to TRBD1 covers 7 bases. Germline V gives CDR1 LNHDA, CDR2 SQIVND (reference sequence). The ends lost 7 bases at V and 2 bases at J; junction bases unmatched: 7. The CDR3 runs to 14 residues. This CDR3 reads CASNPTGFQETQYF. The CDR3 DNA reads as TGTGCCAGTAACCCGACAGGGTTTCAAGAGACCCAGTACTTC.

The genes are TRBV27 and TRBJ2-7, with D uncertain. CDR3 length: 13 residues. The germline V gene has CDR1 MNHEY and CDR2 SMNVEV (reference sequence). Trimming stripped 5 bases from V and 0 bases from J, with 8 bases between. The CDR3 loop is CASSLLLSYEQYF. CDR3 nucleotides: TGTGCCAGCAGTCTCCTCCTCTCCTACGAGCAGTACTTC.

V is TRBV5-1 and J is TRBJ2-3; 9 bases match TRBD2. Trimming removed 4 bases from V and 4 bases from J; junction bases left unmatched: 10. Germline CDR1 reads SGHRS; CDR2 reads YFSETQ. The CDR3 length is 16 residues. The chain's CDR3 is CASSMIAGVIPDTQYF. The CDR3, as DNA: TGCGCCAGCAGCATGATAGCGGGAGTGATCCCAGATACGCAGTATTTT.

The chain carries TRBV5-1 and TRBJ2-3; TRBD1 matches 7 bases. V lost 6 bases and J lost 3; bases outside the gene matches: 10. The length of the CDR3 is 15 residues. The V gene's germline CDR1 is SGHRS and CDR2 YFSETQ. The CDR3 here is CASTVRGPRTDTQYF. CDR3 DNA sequence: TGCGCCAGCACGGTAAGGGGGCCACGGACAGATACGCAGTATTTT.

This chain uses TRBV4-3 with TRBJ2-3; the D gene is possibly TRBD1 (6 bases). Germline CDR1 LGHNA, CDR2 YSLEER. V lost 3 bases, J lost 3 bases, and 13 bases lay in between. The CDR3 runs to 15 residues. The CDR3 DNA reads as TGCGCCAGCAGCCAGTCATCAGGGGCGACAGATACGCAGTATTTT. This gives the protein CASSQSSGATDTQYF.

The chain carries TRBV9 and TRBJ2-7, with 9 bases identical to TRBD2. Germline V gene lookup returns CDR1 SGDLS and CDR2 YYNGEE. The V gene end was trimmed by 4 bases and the J gene end by 2 bases; junction bases not matched to a gene: 7. The CDR3 consists of 15 residues. CDR3 residues: CASSPPLAGTYEQYF. The CDR3 nucleotides read TGTGCCAGCAGCCCCCCACTAGCGGGTACCTACGAGCAGTACTTC.

The genes are TRBV6-5 and TRBJ2-5; 9 bases are a match to TRBD1. CDR1 is MNHEY and CDR2 is SVGAGI in the germline V gene. The CDR3 is 14 amino acids. V shed 5 bases and J 14 bases; nucleotides not matched to a gene: 15. CDR3 sequence reads: CASSTAGQGGLGYF. DNA of the CDR3: TGTGCCAGCAGTACCGCGGGACAGGGAGGACTAGGTTACTTC.

The rearrangement uses TRBV19 and TRBJ2-7; D is unclear. The CDR3 is 15 residues long. Germline V CDR1 and CDR2: LNHDA, SQIVND (reference sequence). V dropped 1 base and J dropped 3 bases, with 13 bases sitting between them. The CDR3 loop is CASSIAAGSDYEQYF. Written as DNA, the CDR3 is TGTGCCAGTAGTATAGCGGCAGGTTCCGACTACGAGCAGTACTTC.

As regards this clone: This may come from a read error, since a much larger clone is one base off. Other DNA sequences within the sample encode an identical CDR3. The chain carries TRBV19 and TRBJ2-7; TRBD2 agrees at 8 bases. The length of the CDR3 is 13 residues. V lost 3 bases to trimming and J lost 6 bases; unmatched junction nucleotides: 4. Germline lookup yields CDR1 LNHDA and CDR2 SQIVND (reference sequence). For the CDR3, the DNA is TGTGCCAGTAGTATGGTACGGGAGGGCGAGCAGTACTTC. It yields the protein CASSMVREGEQYF.

V usage is TRBV11-2 and J usage is TRBJ2-1, with TRBD2 matching over 10 bases. There are 15 residues in the CDR3. CDR1 is SGHAT, CDR2 FQNNGV, per germline. V lost 5 bases and J lost 8; bases outside the gene matches: 9. As DNA, the CDR3 is TGTGCCAGCAGCCCCGAGCTAGCGGGAGCCCATGAGCAGTTCTTC. It codes for CASSPELAGAHEQFF.

This chain uses TRBV6-5 with TRBJ2-7; no clear D. The CDR3 has 13 residues. CDR1 is MNHEY and CDR2 is SVGAGI in the germline V gene. V was clipped by 2 bases and J by 2 bases, with 7 bases between them. CDR3 in DNA: TGTGCCAGCAGTTACGACAAGACCTACGAGCAGTACTTC. Translated, it gives CASSYDKTYEQYF.

V usage is TRBV27 and J usage is TRBJ2-5, with D possibly TRBD2 on 5 matching bases. The CDR3 runs to 14 residues. The V end was cut by 3 bases, the J end by 5 bases, with 13 bases between. Per germline, CDR1 MNHEY and CDR2 SMNVEV (reference sequence). CDR3 protein: CASSFGLASETQYF. The CDR3, as DNA: TGTGCCAGCAGTTTTGGGCTAGCCTCCGAGACCCAGTACTTC.

This chain links TRBV5-4 with TRBJ2-5, with TRBD2 identical over 11 bases. Germline CDR1 and CDR2: SGHNT and YYREEE (reference sequence). This CDR3 has 17 amino acids. Trimming removed 0 bases from V and 4 bases from J; junction bases left unmatched: 8. The DNA for the CDR3 is TGTGCCAGCAGCTTGGTAGCGGGAGGGGGCCTAGGAGAGACCCAGTACTTC. This encodes CASSLVAGGGLGETQYF. Full variable domain (outside the CDR3, taken from reference TRBV5-4 and TRBJ2-5): ETGVTQSPTHLIKTRGQQVTLRCSSQSGHNTVSWYQQALGQGPQFIFQYYREEENGRGNFPPRFSGLQFPNYSSELNVNALELDDSALYLCASSLVAGGGLGETQYFGPGTRLLVL.

This chain uses TRBV10-3 with TRBJ2-5; 7 bases line up with TRBD1. Germline V lookup: CDR1 ENHRY, CDR2 SYGVKD. J was trimmed by 1 base and V by 7 bases; bases with no gene match: 21. This CDR3 is built from 19 residues. The CDR3 DNA sequence: TGTGCCATCAAGCCGGGAACAGGGGCCACTATTAACCTCCAAGAGACCCAGTACTTC. Encoded protein: CAIKPGTGATINLQETQYF.

The chain couples TRBV28 to TRBJ1-1; D is unresolved. V was pared by 1 base and J by 4 bases, with 13 bases between. There are 15 residues in the CDR3. Looked up from germline, CDR1 is MDHEN and CDR2 is SYDVKM. CDR3 in DNA: TGTGCCAGCAGTTTATCCCCGGGAGGGAGCACTGAAGCTTTCTTT. It encodes CASSLSPGGSTEAFF.

J is TRBJ2-5 and V is TRBV5-1; no reliable D call. The CDR3 has 13 residues. Germline V gene data show CDR1 as SGHRS and CDR2 as YFSETQ. Trimming removed 3 bases at V and 0 bases at J, with 6 bases between. CDR3 bases: TGCGCCAGCAGCTACGGGTACCAAGAGACCCAGTACTTC. It specifies CASSYGYQETQYF.

This clone has a handful of counts. J is TRBJ2-7 and V is TRBV19; TRBD2 matches 12 bases. This CDR3 has 15 residues. Losses at the gene ends were 4 bases for V and 6 bases for J; bases not matched to a gene: 7. The germline gives CDR1 LNHDA, CDR2 SQIVND (reference sequence). CDR3 in amino acids: CASSTRTSGMGEQYF. CDR3 DNA: TGTGCCAGTAGTACCCGGACTAGCGGGATGGGCGAGCAGTACTTC.